The 27 T cell receptor beta chains below come from one sample, sequenced in a study of neurological immune-mediated disorders. Each CDR3 protein gets one entry after TCRdb re-called the 5' RACE reads with MiXCR. Here the sample spans under 60,000 distinct CDR3 sequences, roughly 15% being singletons. Input material: PBMCs. The receptors derive from a man aged 55 to 70 in good health.

This clonotype was detected many times. This chain uses TRBV24-1 with TRBJ2-5; D call uncertain. Germline CDR1 is KGHDR and CDR2 is SFDVKD. The CDR3 covers 11 residues. V was shortened by 6 bases and J by 9 bases, with 10 bases between the two germline ends. CDR3 in DNA: TGTGCCACCAGTTTCGGCCCAGCCCAGTACTTC. Its translation: CATSFGPAQYF.

This clonotype was observed at least ten times. The chain uses TRBV6-1 and TRBJ1-4; unclear D gene. V was cut by 0 bases and J by 6 bases, with 8 bases left in between. The CDR3 is 14 residues long. Germline assignment: CDR1 MNHNS and CDR2 SASEGT. CDR3 nucleotide sequence: TGTGCCAGCAGTGAAGCGGACCTCGATGAAAAACTGTTTTTT. It codes for CASSEADLDEKLFF.

Ten or more counts support this clonotype. This chain links TRBV5-1 with TRBJ2-2; D call uncertain. The germline V and J ends were trimmed by 0 bases and 0 bases, with 9 bases remaining between them. The CDR3 is 16 residues long. Germline CDR1 and CDR2: SGHRS and YFSETQ. The CDR3 loop is CASSLAADTNTGELFF. In DNA, the CDR3 is TGCGCCAGCAGCTTGGCGGCAGACACGAACACCGGGGAGCTGTTTTTT.

This clonotype appeared many times. DNA for the CDR3: TGTGCCAGCAGTTTAAACACCGATGGCTACACCTTC. It encodes CASSLNTDGYTF. The genes are TRBV12-3 or TRBV12-4 and TRBJ1-2, with unresolved D. The CDR3 consists of 12 residues. The ends were cut back, 2 bases at V and 6 bases at J, with 7 bases in the middle.

At least ten counts were recorded for this clonotype. The chain recombines TRBV27 with TRBJ2-7; 8 nucleotides match TRBD1. CDR1 and CDR2 from the germline V gene are MNHEY and SMNVEV (reference sequence). This CDR3 is built from 14 residues. V was pared by 5 bases and J by 5 bases, with 8 bases of the junction left unmatched. The CDR3 loop reads CASSPTGGYNEQYF. The CDR3 bases are TGTGCCAGCAGTCCTACAGGGGGGTATAACGAGCAGTACTTC.

Many counts were recorded for this clonotype. The V call is TRBV6-5, the J call TRBJ2-6; 10 bases line up with TRBD2. Germline values: CDR1 MNHEY, CDR2 SVGAGI. The CDR3 contains 15 residues. V trimming: 10 bases; J trimming: 0 bases; junction bases outside the gene matches: 3. The CDR3 nucleotides are TGTGCCACCTTAGCGGGAGGCTCTGGGGCCAACGTCCTGACTTTC. This sequence encodes CATLAGGSGANVLTF.

Ten or more counts support this clonotype. This chain links TRBV7-2 with TRBJ2-1; D gene uncertain. The CDR3 is 12 residues long. Germline V gene sequence: CDR1 SGHTA, CDR2 FQGNSA. Trimming cost V 0 bases and J 5 bases, with 2 bases left between them. Here the CDR3 DNA reads TGTGCCAGCAGCTTAGCCCACAATGAGCAGTTCTTC. This gives the protein CASSLAHNEQFF.

The table lists this clonotype with many counts. The rearrangement joins TRBV11-2 to TRBJ2-3; 11 bases agree with TRBD2. The CDR3 runs to 18 residues. V was pared by 2 bases and J by 1 base, with 8 bases of the junction left unmatched. Germline-derived CDR1 and CDR2 are SGHAT and FQNNGV. DNA of the CDR3: TGTGCCAGCAGCTTAATGCTAGCGGGAGGCGGGGGCACAGATACGCAGTATTTT. As protein: CASSLMLAGGGGTDTQYF. Full variable domain (missing parts from reference TRBV11-2 and TRBJ2-3): EAGVAQSPRYKIIEKRQSVAFWCNPISGHATLYWYQQILGQGPKLLIQFQNNGVVDDSQLPKDRFSAERLKGVDSTLKIQPAKLEDSAVYLCASSLMLAGGGGTDTQYFGPGTRLTVL.

This clonotype was observed at least ten times. The J gene is TRBJ2-1, the V gene TRBV29-1; TRBD2 matches 7 bases. V lost 7 bases, J lost 5 bases, and 8 bases stayed unmatched. Germline CDR1 reads SQVTM; CDR2 reads ANQGSEA. The CDR3 extends over 13 amino acids. The CDR3 nucleotides read TGCAGCGCCCCGGGACTAATGAACAATGAGCAGTTCTTC. This sequence encodes CSAPGLMNNEQFF.

This clonotype was seen repeatedly, ten times or more. The chain has TRBV20-1 and TRBJ1-4; TRBD1 matches 12 bases. The CDR3 length is 15 residues. Germline V gene data show CDR1 as DFQATT and CDR2 as SNEGSKA (reference sequence). Trimming removed 0 bases from V and 7 bases from J; junction bases left unmatched: 3. CDR3 sequence (DNA): TGCAGTGCTAGAGATCCGGGACAGGGGGCTGAAAAACTGTTTTTT. This translates into CSARDPGQGAEKLFF.

This clonotype came up many times. The rearrangement joins TRBV7-2 to TRBJ2-3; TRBD2 aligns across 9 bases. The CDR3 runs 16 residues. Germline assignment: CDR1 SGHTA and CDR2 FQGNSA. The V and J ends lost 1 base and 4 bases, in that order; junction bases with no gene match: 6. The CDR3, as DNA: TGTGCCAGCAGCTTAGGTCCAGCGGGAGGACCAGATACGCAGTATTTT. This encodes CASSLGPAGGPDTQYF.

This clonotype showed up just once. The CDR3 sequence is CASRTGQETQYF. The CDR3 bases are TGCGCCAGCCGGACAGGGCAAGAGACCCAGTACTTC. The chain has TRBV5-1 and TRBJ2-5, with 8 bases identical to TRBD1. This CDR3 comprises 12 residues. Germline CDR1 and CDR2: SGHRS and YFSETQ. With 7 bases clipped from V and 2 bases from J, the junction kept 1 base outside the gene matches. Supplemented by reference TRBV5-1 and TRBJ2-5, the full variable domain reads KAGVTQTPRYLIKTRGQQVTLSCSPISGHRSVSWYQQTPGQGLQFLFEYFSETQRNKGNFPGRFSGRQFSNSRSEMNVSTLELGDSALYLCASRTGQETQYFGPGTRLLVL.

This clonotype was recorded at least ten times. The CDR3 coding sequence is TGTGCCAGCAGCTTATCCCGCTGGGTTGGCTACAATGAGCAGTTCTTC. Amino acid sequence: CASSLSRWVGYNEQFF. The rearrangement joins TRBV11-3 to TRBJ2-1; D remains ambiguous. This CDR3 contains 16 residues. V lost 2 bases and J 3 bases, leaving 14 bases between the germline ends. Germline V gives CDR1 SGHNT, CDR2 YENEEA.

CDR3 sequence (DNA): TGCGCCAGCAGCTTCAAAAGACAGGAAGGCACTGAAGCTTTCTTT. Protein product: CASSFKRQEGTEAFF. The chain links TRBV5-1 to TRBJ1-1; maybe TRBD1 (6 bases). V shed 2 bases and J shed 4 bases, with 15 bases lying between them. The CDR3 has 15 amino acids. CDR1 and CDR2 (germline): SGHRS, YFSETQ.

This clonotype has at least ten counts. V and J are TRBV20-1 and TRBJ2-3; no reliable D call. The length of the CDR3 is 13 residues. With 5 bases removed from V and 1 base from J, the gap between germline ends came to 10 bases. CDR1 and CDR2 (germline): DFQATT, SNEGSKA (reference sequence). Written as DNA, the CDR3 is TGCAGTGCTCGGCTCGACGGCACAGATACGCAGTATTTT. Residues: CSARLDGTDTQYF.

Regarding this clonotype: This may be a read error, as it is one base from a much larger clone. V gene TRBV20-1 combines with J gene TRBJ2-5, with 7 bases fitting TRBD2. The CDR3 extends over 11 amino acids. The V and J ends lost 6 bases and 6 bases, in that order; junction bases with no gene match: 4. Germline V lookup: CDR1 DFQATT, CDR2 SNEGSKA (reference sequence). CDR3 in DNA: TGCAGTGCGCAGCGGGAAAAGACCCAGTACTTC. Translating gives CSAQREKTQYF.

This clonotype has at least ten counts. CDR3 region: CSVTSGTNPRFYNEQFF. CDR3 bases: TGCAGTGTCACTAGCGGGACCAATCCGAGATTTTACAATGAGCAGTTCTTC. V usage is TRBV20-1 and J usage is TRBJ2-1; 10 positions match TRBD2. The ends lost 7 bases at V and 4 bases at J; junction bases unmatched: 16. Germline V lookup: CDR1 DFQATT, CDR2 SNEGSKA (reference sequence). The CDR3 runs to 17 residues.

This clonotype was found many times. The CDR3 DNA is TGCGCCAGCAGCACCGAATCAGAAAGCAATCAGCCCCAGCATTTT. This codes for CASSTESESNQPQHF. The J gene is TRBJ1-5, the V gene TRBV5-1; no clear D gene. This CDR3 spans 15 amino acids. Germline CDR1 is SGHRS and CDR2 is YFSETQ. The V end lost 4 bases, the J end lost 1 base, and 12 bases lay between the germline ends.

This clonotype was seen at least ten times. The gene calls are TRBV10-2 and TRBJ2-5; 15 positions agree with TRBD2. The CDR3 totals 14 residues. The germline CDR1 and CDR2 sequences are WSHSY and SAAADI. Losses at the gene ends were 8 bases for V and 5 bases for J; bases not matched to a gene: 3. Here the CDR3 reads CASYGLAGGETQYF. In DNA form, the CDR3 reads TGCGCCAGCTATGGACTAGCGGGAGGGGAGACCCAGTACTTC.

This clonotype was seen many times. CDR3 region: CASSLAGGTVPGEQYF. CDR3 sequence (DNA): TGTGCCAGCAGCTTAGCGGGTGGTACGGTACCGGGAGAGCAGTACTTC. The chain carries TRBV7-6 and TRBJ2-7, with D maybe TRBD2 (5 bases). The CDR3 runs to 16 residues. V was cut by 0 bases and J by 7 bases, with 19 bases left in between. CDR1 is SGHVS and CDR2 is FNYEAQ in the germline V gene.

This clonotype was found many times. The rearrangement joins TRBV29-1 to TRBJ2-7, with D possibly TRBD1 on 6 matching bases. This CDR3 is built from 14 residues. The ends were cut back, 0 bases at V and 5 bases at J, with 14 bases in the middle. Per the germline V gene, CDR1 is SQVTM and CDR2 is ANQGSEA. This chain's CDR3 is CSVEEGRGVNEQYF. CDR3 sequence (DNA): TGCAGCGTTGAAGAGGGCAGGGGCGTCAACGAGCAGTACTTC.

This clonotype has at least ten counts. The conserved closing phenylalanine or tryptophan is absent in this CDR3, likely reflecting a read error. V usage is TRBV24-1 and J usage is TRBJ1-1, with TRBD1 matching over 7 bases. CDR3 size: 13 residues. In germline, CDR1 is KGHDR, CDR2 SFDVKD. Unmatched junction bases numbered 6, after V lost 8 bases and J lost 4 bases. The CDR3 is CATKTGKGTEAFL. CDR3 nucleotides: TGTGCCACCAAGACAGGGAAAGGCACTGAAGCTTTCCTT.

Remarks on this clonotype: One end of the junction does not line up with germline, which may come from a read error. The rearrangement joins TRBV14 to TRBJ2-3; no definite D call. Germline V gene sequence: CDR1 SGHDN, CDR2 FVKESK. CDR3 length: 15 amino acids. The CDR3 DNA reads TGTGCCAGGAGCCCAAGAAGGTCGAACGCAGATACGCGGTATTTT. Translating it yields CARSPRRSNADTRYF.

This clonotype was observed many times. The V and J genes are TRBV29-1 and TRBJ1-1; D gene uncertain. The germline V and J ends were trimmed by 5 bases and 3 bases, with 7 bases remaining between them. The germline gives CDR1 SQVTM, CDR2 ANQGSEA. This CDR3 is 11 amino acids long. CDR3 in DNA: TGCAGCGTTAGAGTGGACACTGAAGCTTTCTTT. Translating it yields CSVRVDTEAFF.

This clonotype was detected many times. This chain links TRBV4-2 with TRBJ2-7; D is undetermined. V lost 2 bases and J 6 bases, leaving 11 bases between the germline ends. This CDR3 has 13 residues. In germline, CDR1 is LGHNA, CDR2 YNFKEQ. The CDR3 DNA sequence: TGTGCCAGCAGCCAAATAGGAAAGGGCGAGCAGTACTTC. Its translation is CASSQIGKGEQYF.

Ten or more counts support this clonotype. CDR3 nucleotide sequence: TGTGCCAGCAGCCGTTTACAGGGAATCCGTTTCGAGCAGTACTTC. Its translation: CASSRLQGIRFEQYF. The J gene is TRBJ2-7, the V gene TRBV14, with a weak D call TRBD1 (6 bases). V lost 4 bases and J 6 bases, leaving 19 bases between the germline ends. CDR3 length equals 15 residues. The germline V gene encodes CDR1 SGHDN and CDR2 FVKESK.

This clonotype came up many times. The chain links TRBV29-1 to TRBJ2-1; the D gene is possibly TRBD1 (6 bases). The CDR3 consists of 16 residues. V lost 6 bases and J lost 2, with 20 bases in between. Germline-derived CDR1 and CDR2 are SQVTM and ANQGSEA. Here the CDR3 DNA reads TGCAGCGTCGGCTACAGGGTTCACCGCCCCTACAATGAGCAGTTCTTC. Its translation is CSVGYRVHRPYNEQFF.